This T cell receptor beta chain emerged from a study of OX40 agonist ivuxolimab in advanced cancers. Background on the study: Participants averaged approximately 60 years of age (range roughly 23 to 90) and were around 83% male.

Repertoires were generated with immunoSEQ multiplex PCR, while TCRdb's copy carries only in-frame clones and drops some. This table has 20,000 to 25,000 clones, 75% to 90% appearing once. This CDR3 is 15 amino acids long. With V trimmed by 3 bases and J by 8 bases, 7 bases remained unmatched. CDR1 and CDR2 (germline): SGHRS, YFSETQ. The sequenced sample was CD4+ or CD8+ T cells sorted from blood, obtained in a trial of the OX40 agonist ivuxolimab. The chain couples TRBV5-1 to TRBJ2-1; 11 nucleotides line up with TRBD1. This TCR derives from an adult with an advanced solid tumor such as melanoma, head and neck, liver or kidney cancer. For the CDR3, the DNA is TGCGCCAGCAGCTCGGGGACAGGGGGTTTGGATGAGCAGTTCTTC. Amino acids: CASSSGTGGLDEQFF.